This T cell receptor beta chain is drawn from a study of yellow fever vaccine responses in identical twins. Study results and limitations: Reports say the vaccine T cell response in twins looked partly convergent and partly personalized.

For this clonotype: What it binds is not known.

The CDR3 sequence is 11 residues long. Trimming took 0 bases from V and 6 from J, leaving 2 bases between them. Germline CDR1 reads MNHEY; CDR2 reads SVGAGI. TCRdb independently ran MiXCR on the RT-PCR reads; one entry per CDR3 protein. The table has approximately 200 distinct CDR3 sequences, 75% to 90% seen once. This receptor was obtained from a female donor who received the yellow fever vaccine. The chain employs TRBV6-5 and TRBJ1-1, with unresolved D. The source was T cells from blood (PBMCs), unsorted or a sorted subset (not recorded which), collected before or after yellow fever vaccination (not recorded which). The CDR3 sequence: CASSYSSEAFF. CDR3 DNA sequence: TGTGCCAGCAGTTACTCCTCTGAAGCTTTCTTT.